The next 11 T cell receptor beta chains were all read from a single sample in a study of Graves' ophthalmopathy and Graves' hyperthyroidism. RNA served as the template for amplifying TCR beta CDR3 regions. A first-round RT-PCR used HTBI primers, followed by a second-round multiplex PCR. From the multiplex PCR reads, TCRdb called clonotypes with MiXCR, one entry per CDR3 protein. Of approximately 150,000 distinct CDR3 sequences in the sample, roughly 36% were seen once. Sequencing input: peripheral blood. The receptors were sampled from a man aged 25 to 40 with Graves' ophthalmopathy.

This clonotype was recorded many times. The CDR3 sequence: CASSGTATGELFF. In DNA, the CDR3 is TGTGCCAGCAGTGGAACAGCGACCGGGGAGCTGTTTTTT. The chain joins TRBV28 to TRBJ2-2; D not certain. The germline CDR1 and CDR2 sequences are MDHEN and SYDVKM. CDR3 length: 13 amino acids. The germline V and J ends were trimmed by 5 bases and 5 bases, with 9 bases remaining between them.

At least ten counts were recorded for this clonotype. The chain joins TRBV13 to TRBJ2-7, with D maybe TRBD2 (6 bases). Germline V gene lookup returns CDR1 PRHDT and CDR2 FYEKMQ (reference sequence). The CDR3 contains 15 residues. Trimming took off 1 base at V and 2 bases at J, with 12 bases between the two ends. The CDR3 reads CASSLVRESPYEQYF. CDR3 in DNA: TGTGCCAGCAGCTTAGTTCGGGAGTCCCCCTACGAGCAGTACTTC.

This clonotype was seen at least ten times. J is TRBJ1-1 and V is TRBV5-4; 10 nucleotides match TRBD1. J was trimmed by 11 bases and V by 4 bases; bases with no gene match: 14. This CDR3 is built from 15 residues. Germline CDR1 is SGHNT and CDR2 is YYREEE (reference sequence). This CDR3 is CASSRDRGEGVWAFF. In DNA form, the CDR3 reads TGTGCCAGCAGCCGGGACAGGGGCGAGGGGGTTTGGGCTTTCTTT.

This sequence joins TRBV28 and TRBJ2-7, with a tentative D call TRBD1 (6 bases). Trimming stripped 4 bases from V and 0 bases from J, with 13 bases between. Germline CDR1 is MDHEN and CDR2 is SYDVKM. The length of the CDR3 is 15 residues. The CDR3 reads CASSSMGAVSYEQYF. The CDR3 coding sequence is TGTGCCAGCAGTTCAATGGGGGCAGTCTCCTACGAGCAGTACTTC.

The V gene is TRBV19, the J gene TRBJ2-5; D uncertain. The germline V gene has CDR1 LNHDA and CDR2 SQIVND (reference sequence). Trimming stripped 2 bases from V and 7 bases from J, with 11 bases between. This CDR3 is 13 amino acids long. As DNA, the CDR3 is TGTGCCAGTAGTATACGGCAGCCGGCGACCCAGTACTTC. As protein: CASSIRQPATQYF. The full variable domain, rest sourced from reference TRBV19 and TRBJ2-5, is DGGITQSPKYLFRKEGQNVTLSCEQNLNHDAMYWYRQDPGQGLRLIYYSQIVNDFQKGDIAEGYSVSREKKESFPLTVTSAQKNPTAFYLCASSIRQPATQYFGPGTRLLVL.

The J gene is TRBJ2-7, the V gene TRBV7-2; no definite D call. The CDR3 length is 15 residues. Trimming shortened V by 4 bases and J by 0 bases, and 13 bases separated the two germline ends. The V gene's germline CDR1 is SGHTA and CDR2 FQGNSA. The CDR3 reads CASSSMGTSSYEQYF. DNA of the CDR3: TGTGCCAGCAGCTCAATGGGAACGAGCTCCTACGAGCAGTACTTC.

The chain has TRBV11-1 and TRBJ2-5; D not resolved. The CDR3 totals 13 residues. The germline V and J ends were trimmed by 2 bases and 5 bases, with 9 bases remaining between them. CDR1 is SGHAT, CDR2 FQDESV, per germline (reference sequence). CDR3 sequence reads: CASSLNFPETQYF. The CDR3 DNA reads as TGTGCCAGCAGCTTAAACTTCCCGGAGACCCAGTACTTC.

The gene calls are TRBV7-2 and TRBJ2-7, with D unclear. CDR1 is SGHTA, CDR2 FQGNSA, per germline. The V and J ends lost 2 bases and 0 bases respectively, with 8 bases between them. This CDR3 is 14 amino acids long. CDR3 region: CASSLTWTSYEQYF. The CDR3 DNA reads TGTGCCAGCAGCTTAACCTGGACCTCCTACGAGCAGTACTTC.

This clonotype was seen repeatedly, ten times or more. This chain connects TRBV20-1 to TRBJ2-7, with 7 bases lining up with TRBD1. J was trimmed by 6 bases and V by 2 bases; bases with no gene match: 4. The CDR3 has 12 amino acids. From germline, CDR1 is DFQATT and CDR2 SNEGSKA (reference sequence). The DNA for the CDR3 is TGCAGTGCTAGAAAAACAGGGGTCGAGCAGTACTTC. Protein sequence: CSARKTGVEQYF.

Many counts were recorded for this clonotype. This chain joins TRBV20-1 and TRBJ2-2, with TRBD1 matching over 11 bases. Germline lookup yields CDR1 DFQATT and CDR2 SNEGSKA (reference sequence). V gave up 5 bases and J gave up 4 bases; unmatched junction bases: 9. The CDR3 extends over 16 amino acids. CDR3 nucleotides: TGCAGTGCTGGACAGGGGGCCCAACGCATCACCGGGGAGCTGTTTTTT. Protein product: CSAGQGAQRITGELFF.

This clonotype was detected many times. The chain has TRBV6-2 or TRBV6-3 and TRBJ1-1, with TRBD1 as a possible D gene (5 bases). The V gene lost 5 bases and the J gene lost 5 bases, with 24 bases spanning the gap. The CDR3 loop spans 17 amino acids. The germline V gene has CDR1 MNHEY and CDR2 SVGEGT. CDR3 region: CASSPSSSGGKGTEAFF. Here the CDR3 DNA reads TGTGCCAGCAGTCCCTCCTCGTCGGGGGGGAAAGGGACTGAAGCTTTCTTT.